Reported below is one T cell receptor (beta chain). Its matching antigen is unknown. The data originate from a study of cytomegalovirus exposure and HLA in healthy donors. V gave up 4 bases and J gave up 0 bases, with 7 bases separating them. Germline values: CDR1 SGDLS, CDR2 YYNGEE. The CDR3 is made up of 13 amino acids. The study's findings and limits: Earlier findings revealed that most TCR beta V segments proved productive either about 87% or about 30% of the time.

PCR was performed using 60 Vbeta and 13 Jbeta primers. How the authors handled the data: An analysis that came later counted tens of millions of unique TCR beta chains, around 12 million shared. This table comes from immunoSEQ multiplex PCR, and its TCRdb copy is limited to in-frame clones, with some not included. The DNA gave D and trimming, while V, J and clone size come from that table. The sample holds approximately 150,000 clones, 75% to 90% seen once. Material for sequencing was PBMCs. The rearrangement uses TRBV9 and TRBJ1-1, with unresolved D. This TCR was sampled from a male donor in good health and CMV-seronegative. CDR3 sequence (DNA): TGTGCCAGCAGCCTCCGGGTGAACACTGAAGCTTTCTTT. Encoded protein: CASSLRVNTEAFF.